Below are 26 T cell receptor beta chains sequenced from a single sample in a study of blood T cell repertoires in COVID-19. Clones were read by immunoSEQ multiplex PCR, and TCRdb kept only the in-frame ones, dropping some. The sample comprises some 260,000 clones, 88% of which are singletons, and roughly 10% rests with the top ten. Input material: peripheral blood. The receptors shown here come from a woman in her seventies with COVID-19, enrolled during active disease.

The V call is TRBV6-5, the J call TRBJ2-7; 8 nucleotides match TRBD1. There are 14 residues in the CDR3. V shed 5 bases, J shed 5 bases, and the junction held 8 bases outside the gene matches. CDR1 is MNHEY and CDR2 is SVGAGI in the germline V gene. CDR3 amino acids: CASSQPGGLNEQYF. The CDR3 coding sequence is TGTGCCAGCAGTCAACCAGGGGGCCTCAACGAGCAGTACTTC.

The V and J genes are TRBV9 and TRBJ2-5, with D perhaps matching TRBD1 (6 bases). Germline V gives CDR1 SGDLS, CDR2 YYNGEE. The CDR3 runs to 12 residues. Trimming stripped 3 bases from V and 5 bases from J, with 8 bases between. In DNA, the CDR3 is TGTGCCAGCAGCGAGAGGGGGGAGACCCAGTACTTC. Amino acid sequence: CASSERGETQYF.

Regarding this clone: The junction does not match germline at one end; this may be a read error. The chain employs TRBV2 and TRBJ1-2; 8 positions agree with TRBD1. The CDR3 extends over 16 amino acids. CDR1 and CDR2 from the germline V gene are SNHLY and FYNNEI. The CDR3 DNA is TGTGCCAGCAGAGAAGCGACAGGGGTTTTGTTCAGTGGCTACACCTTC. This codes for CASREATGVLFSGYTF.

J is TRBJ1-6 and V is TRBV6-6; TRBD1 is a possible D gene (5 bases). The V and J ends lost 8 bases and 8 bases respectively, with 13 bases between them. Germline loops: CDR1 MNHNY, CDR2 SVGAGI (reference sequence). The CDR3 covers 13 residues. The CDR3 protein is CASAGREDSPLHF. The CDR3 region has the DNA TGTGCCAGCGCCGGCAGGGAGGATTCACCCCTCCACTTT.

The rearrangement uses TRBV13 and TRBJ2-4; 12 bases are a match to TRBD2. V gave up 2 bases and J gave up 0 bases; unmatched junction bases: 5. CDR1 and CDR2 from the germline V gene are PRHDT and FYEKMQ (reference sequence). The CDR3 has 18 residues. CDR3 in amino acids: CASSLLAGGPLAKNIQYF. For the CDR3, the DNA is TGTGCCAGCAGCTTACTAGCGGGAGGGCCTCTAGCCAAAAACATTCAGTACTTC.

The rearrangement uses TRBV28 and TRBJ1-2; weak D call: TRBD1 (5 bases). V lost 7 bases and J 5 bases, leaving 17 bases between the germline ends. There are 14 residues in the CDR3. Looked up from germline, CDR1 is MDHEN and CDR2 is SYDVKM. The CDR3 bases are TGTGCCAGCATAGAGGGACTGGGGATTTATGGCTACACCTTC. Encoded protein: CASIEGLGIYGYTF.

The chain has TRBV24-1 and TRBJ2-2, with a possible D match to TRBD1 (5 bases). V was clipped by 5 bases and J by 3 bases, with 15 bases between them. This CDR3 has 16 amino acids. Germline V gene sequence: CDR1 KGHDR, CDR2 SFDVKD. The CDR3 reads CATSGIRWGDTGELFF. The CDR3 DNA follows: TGTGCCACCAGTGGAATAAGGTGGGGCGACACCGGGGAGCTGTTTTTT.

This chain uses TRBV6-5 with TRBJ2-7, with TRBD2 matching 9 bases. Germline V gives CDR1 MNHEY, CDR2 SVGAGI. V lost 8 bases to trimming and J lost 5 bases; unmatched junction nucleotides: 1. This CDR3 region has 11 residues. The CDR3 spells CASGLANEQYF. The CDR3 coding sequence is TGTGCCAGCGGACTAGCGAACGAGCAGTACTTC.

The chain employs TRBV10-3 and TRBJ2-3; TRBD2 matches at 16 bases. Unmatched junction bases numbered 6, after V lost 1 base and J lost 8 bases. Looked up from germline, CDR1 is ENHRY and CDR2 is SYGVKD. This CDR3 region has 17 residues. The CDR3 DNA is TGTGCCATCAGTGAGTTGATGGGACTAGCGGGAGGGTCTACGCAGTATTTT. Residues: CAISELMGLAGGSTQYF.

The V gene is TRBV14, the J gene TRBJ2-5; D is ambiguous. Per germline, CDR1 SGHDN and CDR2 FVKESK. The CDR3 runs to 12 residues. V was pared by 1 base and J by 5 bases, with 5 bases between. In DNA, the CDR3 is TGTGCCAGCAGCCAAGTACACGAGACCCAGTACTTC. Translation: CASSQVHETQYF.

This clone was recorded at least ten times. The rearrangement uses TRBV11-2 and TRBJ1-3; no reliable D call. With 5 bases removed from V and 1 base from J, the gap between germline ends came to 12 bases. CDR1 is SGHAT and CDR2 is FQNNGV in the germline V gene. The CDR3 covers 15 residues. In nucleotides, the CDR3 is TGTGCCAGCAGCCCACTCCGGGGTTCTGGAAACACCATATATTTT. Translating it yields CASSPLRGSGNTIYF.

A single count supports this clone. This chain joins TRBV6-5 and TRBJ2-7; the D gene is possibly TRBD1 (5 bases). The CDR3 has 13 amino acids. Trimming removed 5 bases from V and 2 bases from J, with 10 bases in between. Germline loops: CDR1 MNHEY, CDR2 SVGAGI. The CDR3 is CASSIRQTYEQYF. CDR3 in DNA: TGTGCCAGCAGTATACGACAGACCTACGAGCAGTACTTC.

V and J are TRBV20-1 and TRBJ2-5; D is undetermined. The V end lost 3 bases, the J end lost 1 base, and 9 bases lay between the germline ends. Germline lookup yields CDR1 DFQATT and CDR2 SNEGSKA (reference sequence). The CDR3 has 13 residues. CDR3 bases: TGCAGTGCTAGTTATCTCAGCCAAGAGACCCAGTACTTC. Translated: CSASYLSQETQYF.

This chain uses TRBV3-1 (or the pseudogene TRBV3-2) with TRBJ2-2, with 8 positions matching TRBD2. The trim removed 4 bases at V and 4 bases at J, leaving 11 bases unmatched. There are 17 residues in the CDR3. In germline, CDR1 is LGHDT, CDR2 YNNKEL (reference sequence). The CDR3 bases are TGTGCCAGCAGCCGTATTACCAGCGGGAGCGGCACCGGGGAGCTGTTTTTT. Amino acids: CASSRITSGSGTGELFF.

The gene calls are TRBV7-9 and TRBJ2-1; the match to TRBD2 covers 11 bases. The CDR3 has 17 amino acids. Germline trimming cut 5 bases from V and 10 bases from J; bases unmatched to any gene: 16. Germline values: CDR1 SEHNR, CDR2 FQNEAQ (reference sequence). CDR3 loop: CASSTLAGTSGVWEQFF. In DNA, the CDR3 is TGTGCCAGCAGCACCCTGGCCGGGACTAGCGGAGTCTGGGAGCAGTTCTTC.

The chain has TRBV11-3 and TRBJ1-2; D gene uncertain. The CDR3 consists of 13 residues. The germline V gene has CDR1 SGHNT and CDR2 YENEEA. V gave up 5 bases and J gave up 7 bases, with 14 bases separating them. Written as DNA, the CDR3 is TGTGCCAGCAGCCCCTCCGGGTCGGGTGGCTACACCTTC. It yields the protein CASSPSGSGGYTF.

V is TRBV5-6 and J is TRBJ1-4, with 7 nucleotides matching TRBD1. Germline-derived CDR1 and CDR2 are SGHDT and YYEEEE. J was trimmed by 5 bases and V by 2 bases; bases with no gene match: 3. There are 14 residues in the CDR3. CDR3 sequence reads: CASSFGTANEKLFF. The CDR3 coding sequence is TGTGCCAGCAGCTTCGGGACAGCCAATGAAAAACTGTTTTTT.

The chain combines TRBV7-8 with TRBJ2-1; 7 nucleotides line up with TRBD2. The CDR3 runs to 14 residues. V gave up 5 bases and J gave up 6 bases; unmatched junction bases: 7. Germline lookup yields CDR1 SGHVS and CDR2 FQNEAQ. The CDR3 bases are TGTGCCAGCAGCCTCGGGACTACAAGCAATGAGCAGTTCTTC. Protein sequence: CASSLGTTSNEQFF.

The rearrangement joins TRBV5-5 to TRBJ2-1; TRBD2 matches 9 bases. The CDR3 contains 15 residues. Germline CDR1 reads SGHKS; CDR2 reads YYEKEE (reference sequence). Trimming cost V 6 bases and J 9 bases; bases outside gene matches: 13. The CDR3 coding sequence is TGTGCCAGCACCTTAGAAGGGACTAGCATGCGTGAGCAGTTCTTC. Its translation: CASTLEGTSMREQFF.

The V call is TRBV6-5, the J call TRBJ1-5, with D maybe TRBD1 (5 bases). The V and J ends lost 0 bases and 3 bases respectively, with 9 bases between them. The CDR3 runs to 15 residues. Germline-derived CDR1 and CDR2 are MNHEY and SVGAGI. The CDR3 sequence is CASSYSRQPNQPQHF. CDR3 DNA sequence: TGTGCCAGCAGTTACTCGAGACAGCCCAATCAGCCCCAGCATTTT.

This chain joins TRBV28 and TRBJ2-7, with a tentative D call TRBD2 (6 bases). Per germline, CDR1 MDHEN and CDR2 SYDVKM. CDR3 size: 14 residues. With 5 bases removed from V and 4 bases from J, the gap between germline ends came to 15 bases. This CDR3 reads CASSLKEGVYEQYF. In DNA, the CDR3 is TGTGCCAGCAGTCTGAAGGAGGGTGTGTACGAGCAGTACTTC.

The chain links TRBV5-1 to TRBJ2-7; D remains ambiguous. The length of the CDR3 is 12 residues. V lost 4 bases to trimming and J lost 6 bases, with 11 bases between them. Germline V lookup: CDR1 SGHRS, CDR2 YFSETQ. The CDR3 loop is CASSPTLGEQYF. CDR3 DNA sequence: TGCGCCAGCAGCCCGACATTGGGCGAGCAGTACTTC.

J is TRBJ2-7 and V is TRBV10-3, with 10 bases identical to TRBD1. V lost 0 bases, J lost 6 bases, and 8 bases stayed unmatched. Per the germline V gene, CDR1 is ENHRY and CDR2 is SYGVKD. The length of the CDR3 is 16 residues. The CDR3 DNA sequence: TGTGCCATCAGTGAGTCGGGGGGGACAGGGGCTTCCGAGCAGTACTTC. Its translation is CAISESGGTGASEQYF.

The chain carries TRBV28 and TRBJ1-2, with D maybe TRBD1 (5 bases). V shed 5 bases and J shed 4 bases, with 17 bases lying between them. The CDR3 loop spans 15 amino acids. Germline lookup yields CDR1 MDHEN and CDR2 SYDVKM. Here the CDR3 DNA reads TGTGCCAGCAGTGGGTCTGGGCAGGGCGGCTATGGCTACACCTTC. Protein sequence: CASSGSGQGGYGYTF.

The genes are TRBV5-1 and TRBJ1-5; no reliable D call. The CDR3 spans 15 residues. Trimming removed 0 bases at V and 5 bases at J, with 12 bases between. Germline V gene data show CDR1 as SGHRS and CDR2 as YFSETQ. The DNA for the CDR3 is TGCGCCAGCAGCTTGGCGGGGATTGGTCATCAGCCCCAGCATTTT. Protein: CASSLAGIGHQPQHF.

DNA for the CDR3: TGTGCCAGTAGTACCCCTGGAGGGAGCCTCAACGAGCAGTTCTTC. Translating it yields CASSTPGGSLNEQFF. The V and J genes are TRBV19 and TRBJ2-1; the D gene is possibly TRBD2 (6 bases). This CDR3 region has 15 residues. The V end lost 4 bases, the J end lost 10 bases, and 20 bases lay between the germline ends. Per germline, CDR1 LNHDA and CDR2 SQIVND (reference sequence).